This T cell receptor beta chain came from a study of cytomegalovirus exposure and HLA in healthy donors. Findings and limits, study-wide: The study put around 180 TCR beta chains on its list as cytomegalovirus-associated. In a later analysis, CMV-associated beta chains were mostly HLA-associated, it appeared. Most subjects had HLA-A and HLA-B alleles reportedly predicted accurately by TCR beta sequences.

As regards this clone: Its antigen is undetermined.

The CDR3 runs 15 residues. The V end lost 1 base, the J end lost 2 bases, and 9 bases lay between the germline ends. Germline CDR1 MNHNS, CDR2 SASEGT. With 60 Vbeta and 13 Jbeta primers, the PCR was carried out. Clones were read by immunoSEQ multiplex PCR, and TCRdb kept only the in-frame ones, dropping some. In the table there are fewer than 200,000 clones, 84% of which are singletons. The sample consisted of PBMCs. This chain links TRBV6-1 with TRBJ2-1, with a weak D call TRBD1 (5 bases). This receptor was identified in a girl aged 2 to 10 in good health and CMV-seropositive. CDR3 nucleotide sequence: TGTGCCAGCAGTGAAGTGACAGCTCCCTACAATGAGCAGTTCTTC. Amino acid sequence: CASSEVTAPYNEQFF.